This T cell receptor (beta chain) derives from a study of blood T cell repertoires in COVID-19. Measured with immunoSEQ multiplex PCR; TCRdb has only the in-frame clones, and not every one. The sample has 150,000 or so clones, 75% to 85% seen once. The CDR3 has 14 amino acids. Germline assignment: CDR1 SNHLY and CDR2 FYNNEI. V lost 7 bases and J lost 7; bases outside the gene matches: 3. The study recruited people aged 18 to 89 years across approximately 25 US areas. This rearrangement joins TRBV2 to TRBJ1-6; 11 positions agree with TRBD1. The receptor was isolated from a man aged 35-49 years who had recovered from COVID-19. The sample consisted of PBMCs or T cells enriched from blood (not recorded which). This CDR3 reads CASTGTGGNSPLHF. CDR3 nucleotide sequence: TGTGCCAGCACCGGGACAGGGGGAAATTCACCCCTCCACTTT.